The 12 T cell receptor beta chains in this list originate from one sample, sequenced in a study of OX40 agonist ivuxolimab in advanced cancers. Produced via immunoSEQ multiplex PCR; TCRdb's table is partial and in-frame only. The sample carries roughly 80,000 clones, about 86% recorded once. The sequencing used CD4+ or CD8+ T cells sorted from blood, collected in a trial of the OX40 agonist ivuxolimab. The receptors shown here come from an adult with an advanced solid tumor such as melanoma, head and neck, liver or kidney cancer.

This chain links TRBV5-1 with TRBJ2-7; 9 nucleotides align to TRBD1. CDR3 length: 14 residues. Losses at the gene ends were 4 bases for V and 2 bases for J; bases not matched to a gene: 4. Germline CDR1 SGHRS, CDR2 YFSETQ. CDR3 in amino acids: CASSPRQGAYEQYF. The CDR3 DNA reads as TGCGCCAGCAGCCCCCGACAGGGGGCCTACGAGCAGTACTTC.

This sequence joins TRBV11-2 and TRBJ2-2; 7 bases are a match to TRBD1. This CDR3 has 17 residues. From germline, CDR1 is SGHAT and CDR2 FQNNGV. J lost 3 bases, V lost 6 bases, and 13 bases had no gene match. CDR3 protein: CASRTALAGGDTGELFF. In DNA, the CDR3 is TGTGCCAGCAGAACAGCCCTAGCAGGGGGAGACACCGGGGAGCTGTTTTTT.

The chain is built from TRBV6-5 and TRBJ1-5; a weak D match, TRBD1 (6 bases). Germline V CDR1 and CDR2: MNHEY, SVGAGI. The CDR3 has 13 amino acids. V shed 6 bases and J shed 6 bases, with 12 bases lying between them. In nucleotides, the CDR3 is TGTGCCAGCAGGGGGGCACGGGGTCAGCCCCAGCATTTT. Amino acid sequence: CASRGARGQPQHF.

The J gene is TRBJ2-3, the V gene TRBV19; tentatively, D is TRBD1 (7 bases). With 4 bases removed from V and 9 bases from J, the gap between germline ends came to 20 bases. The CDR3 runs 15 residues. CDR1 and CDR2 (germline): LNHDA, SQIVND (reference sequence). This CDR3 is CASSTRDSFRETQYF. The CDR3 nucleotides are TGTGCCAGTAGTACTCGGGACAGTTTTCGGGAGACGCAGTATTTT.

V is TRBV7-6 and J is TRBJ2-2; D might be TRBD2 (7 bases). CDR3 length: 16 amino acids. CDR1 and CDR2 (germline): SGHVS, FNYEAQ. The germline V and J ends were trimmed by 0 bases and 6 bases, with 14 bases remaining between them. The CDR3 region has the DNA TGTGCCAGCAGCTTAGCAGGAGGGGGGGCTCCCGGGGAGCTGTTTTTT. Its protein is CASSLAGGGAPGELFF. The full variable domain, in which reference TRBV7-6 and TRBJ2-2 provide the parts outside the CDR3, is GAGVSQSPRYKVTKRGQDVALRCDPISGHVSLYWYRQALGQGPEFLTYFNYEAQQDKSGLPNDRFSAERPEGSISTLTIQRTEQRDSAMYRCASSLAGGGAPGELFFGEGSRLTVL.

A few counts support this clone. V gene TRBV10-1 combines with J gene TRBJ2-3, with D possibly being TRBD1 (5 bases). Germline CDR1 reads WNHNN; CDR2 reads SYGVQD (reference sequence). This CDR3 has 13 amino acids. V shed 3 bases and J shed 4 bases, with 8 bases lying between them. CDR3: CASSEGAPDTQYF. CDR3 nucleotide sequence: TGCGCCAGCAGTGAAGGGGCCCCAGATACGCAGTATTTT.

The rearrangement links TRBV9 to TRBJ1-4; D not certain. Germline assignment: CDR1 SGDLS and CDR2 YYNGEE. The CDR3 loop spans 17 amino acids. Trimming took off 0 bases at V and 5 bases at J, with 17 bases between the two ends. CDR3 sequence (DNA): TGTGCCAGCAGCGTAGGGTTAGGGCGGTACCGAAATGAAAAACTGTTTTTT. This translates into CASSVGLGRYRNEKLFF.

V and J are TRBV21-1 and TRBJ1-5; the table assigns TRBD1, which was not confirmed against the DNA. TRBV21-1 is labeled a pseudogene. The CDR3 contains 19 residues. The CDR3 DNA reads TGTGCCAGCAGCAACACCTGGGACACCTCGGTGGGGCTCCGTCAGCCCCAGCATTTT. Protein product: CASSNTWDTSVGLRQPQHF.

The chain uses TRBV11-1 and TRBJ1-1, with a weak D call TRBD1 (6 bases). Germline V lookup: CDR1 SGHAT, CDR2 FQDESV (reference sequence). V was cut by 5 bases and J by 7 bases, with 17 bases left in between. The CDR3 is made up of 14 amino acids. The DNA of the CDR3 is TGTGCCAGCAGCCAACGGAGGTTAGGGGGTGAAGCTTTCTTT. It encodes CASSQRRLGGEAFF.

This chain joins TRBV19 and TRBJ2-7; TRBD1 matches at 7 bases. The V and J ends lost 5 bases and 7 bases, in that order; junction bases with no gene match: 11. Germline V gene sequence: CDR1 LNHDA, CDR2 SQIVND (reference sequence). The CDR3 runs to 14 residues. CDR3 sequence (DNA): TGTGCCAGTAGTCCCGGAACAGGGGTGGGGGAGCAGTACTTC. This codes for CASSPGTGVGEQYF.

The chain links TRBV28 to TRBJ2-3; no definite D call. Trimming removed 3 bases at V and 7 bases at J, with 11 bases between. From germline, CDR1 is MDHEN and CDR2 SYDVKM. This CDR3 comprises 13 residues. The CDR3 loop reads CASSFIGGYTQYF. The CDR3 DNA sequence: TGTGCCAGCAGTTTTATCGGCGGTTATACGCAGTATTTT.

This sequence joins TRBV10-3 and TRBJ2-7, with a weak D call TRBD2 (5 bases). Trimming took 4 bases from V and 0 from J, leaving 13 bases between them. Germline V gene lookup returns CDR1 ENHRY and CDR2 SYGVKD. The CDR3 extends over 15 amino acids. CDR3 residues: CAISGGLRFSYEQYF. The CDR3 nucleotides read TGTGCCATCAGTGGAGGACTCCGATTCTCCTACGAGCAGTACTTC.